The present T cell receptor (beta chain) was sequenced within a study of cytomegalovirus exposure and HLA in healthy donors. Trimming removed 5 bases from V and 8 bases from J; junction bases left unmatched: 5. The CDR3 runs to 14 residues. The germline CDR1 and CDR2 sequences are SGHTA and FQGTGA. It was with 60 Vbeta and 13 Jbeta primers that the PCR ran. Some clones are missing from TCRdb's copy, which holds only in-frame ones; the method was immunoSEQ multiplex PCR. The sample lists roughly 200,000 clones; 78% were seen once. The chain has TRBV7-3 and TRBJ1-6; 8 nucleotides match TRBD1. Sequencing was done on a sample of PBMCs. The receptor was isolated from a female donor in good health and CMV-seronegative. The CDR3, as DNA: TGTGCCAGCAGCGCCCAGGGACAGGATTCACCCCTCCACTTT. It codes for CASSAQGQDSPLHF.